This TCR beta chain was sequenced in a study of beta chain features in type 1 diabetes. This clone was observed a few times. Sequencing targeted expressed TCRB transcripts, as all isolated RNA had been reverse transcribed. Sequenced by immunoSEQ multiplex PCR; TCRdb stores in-frame clones only, minus some. The sample lists hundreds of thousands of clones; around 16% were seen once. Sorted populations were all over 98% pure. Germline V CDR1 and CDR2: LNHDA, SQIVND (reference sequence). The CDR3 sequence is 15 residues long. V was shortened by 5 bases and J by 0 bases, with 12 bases between the two germline ends.

Specimen: naive CD4+ T cells from blood. This chain links TRBV19 with TRBJ2-3, with D possibly being TRBD2 (5 bases). The sequence came from a young man in good health. CDR3 nucleotide sequence: TGTGCCAGTAGTGACTACCAAGACAGCACAGATACGCAGTATTTT. It specifies CASSDYQDSTDTQYF. The entire variable domain, with the rest obtained from reference TRBV19 and TRBJ2-3, is as follows: DGGITQSPKYLFRKEGQNVTLSCEQNLNHDAMYWYRQDPGQGLRLIYYSQIVNDFQKGDIAEGYSVSREKKESFPLTVTSAQKNPTAFYLCASSDYQDSTDTQYFGPGTRLTVL.